This T cell receptor (beta chain) originates from a study of blood T cell repertoires in COVID-19. Study background: Samples representing acute and convalescent COVID-19 were sourced from the United States, Italy and Spain. T cells, B-cell-depleted T cells, or PBMCs supplied cDNA or gDNA.

Source study methods: Amplified reference gene primers provided the basis for estimating nucleated cell counts. Assay used: immunoSEQ multiplex PCR; TCRdb lists only in-frame clones, some missing. D and trimming were read from the DNA, whereas the V and J calls and clone size are those reported in that table. Among 180,000 or so clones listed, 65% to 90% were seen once. The sequence came from a man in his sixties with acute or convalescent COVID-19. Sequences were obtained from peripheral blood.

For the CDR3, the DNA is TGTGCCAGCAGTCAGGGACAGAGAAACACTGAAGCTTTCTTT. Its protein is CASSQGQRNTEAFF. This rearrangement joins TRBV6-5 to TRBJ1-1; 7 nucleotides align to TRBD1. Trimming at V came to 5 bases and at J to 2 bases, leaving 5 bases not matched to a gene. The CDR3 has 14 amino acids. In germline, CDR1 is MNHEY, CDR2 SVGAGI.